What follows describes a single T cell receptor (beta chain). The target of this receptor is not known. No base qualities exist here, and no much larger clone lies one base off it. The data stem from a study of control samples from healthy donors and cancer patients (dated by TCRdb to 2020 to 2022). V is clipped by 0 bases and J by 7 bases, and the sequence between their germline boundaries is 18 bases long. Spanning cysteine to phenylalanine, the CDR3 consists of 16 amino acids. Just the 48-base CDR3 DNA is kept, in frame starting at base 1. The germline V gene provides CDR1 SGHTA and CDR2 FQGNSA. Receptors were amplified or captured by the immunoSEQ multiplex PCR assay. TCRdb mirrors the immuneACCESS table, restricted to in-frame sequences. Some clones are absent from its copies; in checked studies, under half trace to an unresolved V gene, and the reason for the others is unknown. The sample yields 80,000 to 100,000 clones; 79% were counted once. 10% of the sample goes to the ten largest clones.

This receptor was obtained from a woman aged 25-40 years in good health. Input material: blood. This receptor chain uses TRBV7-2 and TRBJ1-1, with TRBD1 as a weak D call on 5 bases. The sequenced DNA is TGTGCCAGCAGCTTAGCAAGTATCCGGGGCCCCATTGAAGCTTTCTTT. It encodes CASSLASIRGPIEAFF. Beyond the CDR3, the reference TRBV7-2 and TRBJ1-1 genes provide the residues; the full variable domain reads: GAGVSQSPSNKVTEKGKDVELRCDPISGHTALYWYRQSLGQGLEFLIYFQGNSAPDKSGLPSDRFSAERTGGSVSTLTIQRTQQEDSAVYLCASSLASIRGPIEAFFGQGTRLTVV.